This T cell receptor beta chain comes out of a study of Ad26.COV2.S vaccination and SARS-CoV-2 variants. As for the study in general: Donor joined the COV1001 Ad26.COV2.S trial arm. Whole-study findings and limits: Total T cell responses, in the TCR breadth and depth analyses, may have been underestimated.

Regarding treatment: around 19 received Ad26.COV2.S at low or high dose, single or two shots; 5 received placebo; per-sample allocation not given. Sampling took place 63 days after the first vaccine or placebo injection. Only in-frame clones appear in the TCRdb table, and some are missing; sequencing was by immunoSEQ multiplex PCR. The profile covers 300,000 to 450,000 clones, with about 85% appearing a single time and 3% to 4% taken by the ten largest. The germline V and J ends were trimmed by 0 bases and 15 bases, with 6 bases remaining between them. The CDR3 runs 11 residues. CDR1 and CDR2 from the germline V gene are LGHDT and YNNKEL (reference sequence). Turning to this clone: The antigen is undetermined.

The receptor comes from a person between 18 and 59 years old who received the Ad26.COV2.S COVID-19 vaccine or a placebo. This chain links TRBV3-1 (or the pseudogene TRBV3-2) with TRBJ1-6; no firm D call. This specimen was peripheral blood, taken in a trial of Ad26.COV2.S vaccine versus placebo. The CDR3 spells CASSQELVLHF. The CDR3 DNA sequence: TGTGCCAGCAGCCAAGAACTGGTCCTCCACTTT.